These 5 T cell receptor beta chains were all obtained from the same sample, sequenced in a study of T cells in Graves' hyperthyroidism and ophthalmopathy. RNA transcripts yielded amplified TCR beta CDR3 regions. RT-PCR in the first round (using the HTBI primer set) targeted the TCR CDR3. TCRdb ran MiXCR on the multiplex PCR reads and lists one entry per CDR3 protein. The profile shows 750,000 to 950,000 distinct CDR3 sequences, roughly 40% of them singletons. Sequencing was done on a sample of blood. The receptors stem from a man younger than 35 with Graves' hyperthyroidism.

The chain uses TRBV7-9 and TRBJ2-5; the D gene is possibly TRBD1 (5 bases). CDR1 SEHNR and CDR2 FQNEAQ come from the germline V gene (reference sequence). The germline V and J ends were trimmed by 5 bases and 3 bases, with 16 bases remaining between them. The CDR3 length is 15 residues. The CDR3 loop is CASSGAKEGEETQYF. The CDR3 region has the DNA TGTGCCAGCAGCGGGGCTAAGGAAGGAGAAGAGACCCAGTACTTC.

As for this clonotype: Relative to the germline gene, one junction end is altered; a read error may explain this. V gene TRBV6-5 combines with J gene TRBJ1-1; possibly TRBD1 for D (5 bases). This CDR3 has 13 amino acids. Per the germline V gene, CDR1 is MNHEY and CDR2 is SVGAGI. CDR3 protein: CAGSDWGDTEAFF. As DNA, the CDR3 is TGTGCCGGCAGTGACTGGGGGGACACTGAAGCTTTCTTT.

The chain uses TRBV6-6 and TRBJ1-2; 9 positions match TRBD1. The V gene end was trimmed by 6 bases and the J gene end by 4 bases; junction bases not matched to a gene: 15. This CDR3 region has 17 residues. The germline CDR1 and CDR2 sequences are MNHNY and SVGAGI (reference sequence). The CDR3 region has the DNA TGTGCCAGCAGGGACTCCGGGACAGGGCCCGCTCTCTATGGCTACACCTTC. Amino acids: CASRDSGTGPALYGYTF.

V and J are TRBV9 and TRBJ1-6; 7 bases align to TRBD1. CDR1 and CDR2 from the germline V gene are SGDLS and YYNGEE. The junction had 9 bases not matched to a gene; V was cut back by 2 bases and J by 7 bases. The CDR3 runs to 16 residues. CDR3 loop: CASSVLLRDSNSPLHF. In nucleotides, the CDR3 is TGTGCCAGCAGCGTTTTACTCCGGGACAGCAATTCACCCCTCCACTTT. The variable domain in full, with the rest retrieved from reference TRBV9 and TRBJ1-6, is DSGVTQTPKHLITATGQRVTLRCSPRSGDLSVYWYQQSLDQGLQFLIQYYNGEERAKGNILERFSAQQFPDLHSELNLSSLELGDSALYFCASSVLLRDSNSPLHFGNGTRLTVT.

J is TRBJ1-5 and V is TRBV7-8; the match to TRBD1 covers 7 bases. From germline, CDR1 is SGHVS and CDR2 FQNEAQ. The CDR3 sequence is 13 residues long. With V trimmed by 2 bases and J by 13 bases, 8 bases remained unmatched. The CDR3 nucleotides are TGTGCCAGCAGCTTAACAGGGGACCGCAAACAGCATTTT. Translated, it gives CASSLTGDRKQHF.